This T cell receptor (beta chain) was recorded in a study of metastatic and nonmetastatic thyroid tumors. Study details: For malignant and benign thyroid patients, tumor or nodule tissue and blood were the sources whose repertoires were compared. Study-wide results and limits: The reported finding was significantly higher TCR beta diversity in malignant thyroid tumors relative to benign nodules, in blood and tumor.

Every patient underwent thyroid surgery untreated. To note about this clone: Its cognate antigen is unknown.

Using MiXCR, TCRdb re-called clones from the PCR reads. The profile shows over 10,000 clones, about 25% of them singletons. There are 16 residues in the CDR3. V was clipped by 7 bases and J by 0 bases, with 16 bases between them. Specimen: blood. The chain has TRBV12-3 or TRBV12-4 and TRBJ1-3, with a weak D call TRBD1 (5 bases). The origin of this receptor is a male donor with papillary thyroid cancer or a benign thyroid nodule (not recorded which). Some clones in this sample may be carry-over from other donors' samples. The CDR3 nucleotides are TGTGCCAGCATTTTTCGGGACCCCAGCTCTGGAAACACCATATATTTT. It is translated as CASIFRDPSSGNTIYF.